A selection of T cell receptor beta chains follows, all from one sample in a study of cytomegalovirus exposure and HLA in healthy donors. Assay used: immunoSEQ multiplex PCR; TCRdb lists only in-frame clones, some missing. The table lists around 120,000 clones, roughly 63% of them singletons. The specimen sequenced was PBMCs. The receptors derive from a man in his forties or fifties in good health and CMV-seropositive. Both conserved end residues are part of each CDR3. The D gene is left open where the match is weak. For some rows the clone size is stated as once, few or many, or as a class when expanded; others skip it.

>TRBJ1-2|TRBV2|.|.
TGTGCCAGCAGTGCCGGACAGAACCATCCTAGCACCTTC
CASSAGQNHPSTF
>TRBJ2-3|TRBV2|.|.
TGTGCCAGCAGTTACTACATCGGGACTCAGTACGACACAGATACGCAGTATTTT
CASSYYIGTQYDTDTQYF
>TRBJ2-2|TRBV11-2|.|.
TGTGCCAGCGCGACTAGGAACACCGGGGAGCTGTTTTTT
CASATRNTGELFF
>TRBJ2-7|TRBV7-2|.|TRBD2
TGTGCCAGCAGCTTAGTGGATAGCGGGGGCTACGAGCAGTACTTC
CASSLVDSGGYEQYF
>TRBJ1-3|TRBV30|.|.
TGTGCCTGCACAGGGTCTGGAAACACCATATATTTT
CACTGSGNTIYF
>TRBJ2-7|TRBV12-5|.|.
TGTGCTAGTGGTTTAGGAGGGAGCTCCTACGAGCAGTACTTC
CASGLGGSSYEQYF
>TRBJ2-3|TRBV7-3|.|TRBD1
TGTGCCAGCAGCGCGACAGGGGGCAGTCCAGATACGCAGTATTTT
CASSATGGSPDTQYF
>TRBJ2-1|TRBV5-4|few|TRBD2
TGTGCCAGCAGCTTGGCCGGGGGGGCAAATGAGCAGTTCTTC
CASSLAGGANEQFF
>TRBJ2-3|TRBV7-3|.|TRBD2
TGTGCCAGCAGCTTATCATCGGGAGGGCTAGCGGGGGTAGCAGATACGCAGTATTTT
CASSLSSGGLAGVADTQYF
>TRBJ1-2|TRBV6-5|.|.
TGTGCCAGCAGTTCGGAGGGGTCCGGCTACACCTTC
CASSSEGSGYTF
>TRBJ2-7|TRBV4-2|.|.
TGTGCCGGCAGCCAAGAAGCCACCGACTACGAGCAGTACTTC
CAGSQEATDYEQYF
>TRBJ2-3|TRBV4-1|few|TRBD2
TGCGCCAGCAGCCCGTCTAGCGGGAGGGCAACAGATACGCAGTATTTT
CASSPSSGRATDTQYF
>TRBJ1-2|TRBV6-5|once|.
TGTGCCAGCAGCCGCCTCAGCACCCCGCGGGGTGGCTACACCTTC
CASSRLSTPRGGYTF
>TRBJ2-7|TRBV7-6|.|TRBD2
TGTGCCAGCAGCTCTCGGCTAGCGGGGATCTACGAGCAGTACTTC
CASSSRLAGIYEQYF
>TRBJ2-3|TRBV5-5|.|TRBD2
TGTGCCAGCAGCCGTAGCGGGGGCTTGAACACAGATACGCAGTATTTT
CASSRSGGLNTDTQYF
>TRBJ1-5|TRBV2|few|.
TGTGCCAGCAGTGAAAGGGGGGGGCGGCGGTGGGGAAGCAATCAGCCCCAGCATTTT
CASSERGGRRWGSNQPQHF
>TRBJ1-2|TRBV19|.|.
TGTGCCAGTACCCCGGGGGACCGCTATGGCTACACCTTC
CASTPGDRYGYTF
>TRBJ2-2|TRBV4-3|.|.
TGCGCCAGCAGCCAAGCGCACAGGGCCCCTGACACCGGGGAGCTGTTTTTT
CASSQAHRAPDTGELFF
>TRBJ2-7|TRBV15|.|.
TGTGCCACCAGCAGAGCGGACGGGAGCTCCTACGAGCAGTACTTC
CATSRADGSSYEQYF
>TRBJ2-3|TRBV5-1|.|.
TGCGCCAGCAGCTTGGGCACCCAACGGAGCACAGATACGCAGTATTTT
CASSLGTQRSTDTQYF
>TRBJ2-7|TRBV6-1|.|.
TGTGCCAGCAGTGAAGGTGTTATCCCCTACGAGCAGTACTTC
CASSEGVIPYEQYF
>TRBJ1-1|TRBV27|.|.
TGTGCCAGCAGTTGGCAGGGTAGGGTAGGCACTGAAGCTTTCTTT
CASSWQGRVGTEAFF
>TRBJ2-2|TRBV28|.|TRBD1
TGTGCCAGCAGAGGACAGGGGGGTGTCACCGGGGAGCTGTTTTTT
CASRGQGGVTGELFF
>TRBJ2-5|TRBV5-4|few|TRBD2
TGTGCCAGCAGCTACGGCGGGGGGGCAGGGGAGACCCAGTACTTC
CASSYGGGAGETQYF
>TRBJ2-1|TRBV5-4|.|.
TGTGCCAGCAGCGTGAGCGACAGGAACAATGAGCAGTTCTTC
CASSVSDRNNEQFF
>TRBJ2-5|TRBV5-1|.|TRBD1
TGCGCCAGCAGTCGTCGGGCCAGCAGGGGGCGAGGGCAAGAGACCCAGTACTTC
CASSRRASRGRGQETQYF
>TRBJ1-3|TRBV10-3|.|TRBD1
TGTGCCATCAGTGTATACGAACAGGGGGCCTCTGGAAACACCATATATTTT
CAISVYEQGASGNTIYF
>TRBJ2-3|TRBV10-3|.|TRBD2
TGTGCCATCAGTGTGCGGGGGAACCTAGCGGGAGAGGGAGATACGCAGTATTTT
CAISVRGNLAGEGDTQYF
>TRBJ1-2|TRBV6-5|.|.
TGTGCCAGCAGTTACTCGAGGCTAGCCAACTATGGCTACACCTTC
CASSYSRLANYGYTF
>TRBJ2-6|TRBV7-3|.|.
TGTGCCAGCAGGTCCGGGAGTAGTGCGGGGGCCAACGTCCTGACTTTC
CASRSGSSAGANVLTF
>TRBJ2-2|TRBV7-9|.|.
TGTGCCAGCAGCTTACCCAGGGTGAACACCGGGGAGCTGTTTTTT
CASSLPRVNTGELFF
>TRBJ2-7|TRBV30|.|TRBD2
TGTGCCTGGACTAGCGGGGCCCCTGGGTCCCAGTACTTC
CAWTSGAPGSQYF
>TRBJ2-1|TRBV19|.|TRBD1
TGTGCCAGTAGGGTAGGGGGCGCGTCCTACAATGAGCAGTTCTTC
CASRVGGASYNEQFF
>TRBJ2-7|TRBV27|.|TRBD1
TGTGCCAGCAGTTACAGACAGGGGTGGGAGCAGTACTTC
CASSYRQGWEQYF
>TRBJ1-1|TRBV7-3|.|TRBD1
TGTGCCAGCAGCCGCGACAGGGGGACTGAAGCTTTCTTT
CASSRDRGTEAFF
>TRBJ2-1|TRBV7-3|once|.
TGTGCCAGCAGCTTGGGGGGTCACTACAATGAGCAGTTCTTC
CASSLGGHYNEQFF
>TRBJ2-1|TRBV27|.|.
TGTGCCAGCAGGCCCGCTAGCCCCTATGGGGATGAGCAGTTCTTC
CASRPASPYGDEQFF
>TRBJ2-7|TRBV6-5|few|TRBD2
TGTGCCAGCAGTTCGGTTAGCGGGAGCTCCTACGAGCAGTACTTC
CASSSVSGSSYEQYF
>TRBJ2-7|TRBV28|once|.
TGTGCCAGCAGTCGGGACTTGCTTTCCTACGAGCAGTACTTC
CASSRDLLSYEQYF
>TRBJ1-1|TRBV7-2|few|TRBD1
TGTGCCAGCAGCTCCACCGGACAGGGTTGGACTGAAGCTTTCTTT
CASSSTGQGWTEAFF